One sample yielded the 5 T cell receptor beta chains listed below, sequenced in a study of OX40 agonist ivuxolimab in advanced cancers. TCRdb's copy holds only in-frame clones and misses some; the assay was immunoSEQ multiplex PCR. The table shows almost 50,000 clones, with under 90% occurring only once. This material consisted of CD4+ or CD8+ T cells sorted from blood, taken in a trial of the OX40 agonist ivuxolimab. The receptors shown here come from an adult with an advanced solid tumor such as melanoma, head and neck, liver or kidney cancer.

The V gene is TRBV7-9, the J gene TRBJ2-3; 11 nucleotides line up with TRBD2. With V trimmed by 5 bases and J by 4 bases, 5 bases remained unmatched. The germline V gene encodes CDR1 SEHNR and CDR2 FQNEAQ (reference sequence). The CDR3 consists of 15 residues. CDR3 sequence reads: CASSQLAGVADTQYF. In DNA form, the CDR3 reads TGTGCCAGCAGCCAACTAGCGGGAGTTGCAGATACGCAGTATTTT.

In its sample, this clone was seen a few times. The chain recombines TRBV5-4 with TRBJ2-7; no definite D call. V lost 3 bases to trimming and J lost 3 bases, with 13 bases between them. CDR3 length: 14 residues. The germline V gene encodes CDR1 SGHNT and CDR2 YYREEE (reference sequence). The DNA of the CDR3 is TGTGCCAGCAGCTGGTACGACAACTACTACGAGCAGTACTTC. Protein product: CASSWYDNYYEQYF.

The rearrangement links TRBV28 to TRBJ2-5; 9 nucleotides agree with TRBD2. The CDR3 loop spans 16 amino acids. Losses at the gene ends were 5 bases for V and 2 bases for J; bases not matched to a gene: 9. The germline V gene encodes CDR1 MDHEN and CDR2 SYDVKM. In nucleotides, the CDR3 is TGTGCCAGCAGTCACTTAGCGGGGGACACACAAGAGACCCAGTACTTC. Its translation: CASSHLAGDTQETQYF. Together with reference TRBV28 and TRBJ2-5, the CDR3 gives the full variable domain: DVKVTQSSRYLVKRTGEKVFLECVQDMDHENMFWYRQDPGLGLRLIYFSYDVKMKEKGDIPEGYSVSREKKERFSLILESASTNQTSMYLCASSHLAGDTQETQYFGPGTRLLVL.

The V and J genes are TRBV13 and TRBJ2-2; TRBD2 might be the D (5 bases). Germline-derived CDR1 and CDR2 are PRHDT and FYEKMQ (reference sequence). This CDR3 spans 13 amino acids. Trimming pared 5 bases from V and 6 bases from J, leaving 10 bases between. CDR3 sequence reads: CASSPDSSGELFF. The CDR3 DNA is TGTGCCAGCAGCCCGGACTCCTCCGGGGAGCTGTTTTTT.

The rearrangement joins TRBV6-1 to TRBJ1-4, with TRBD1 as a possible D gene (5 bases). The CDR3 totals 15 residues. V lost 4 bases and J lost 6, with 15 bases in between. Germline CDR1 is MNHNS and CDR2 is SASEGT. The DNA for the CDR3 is TGTGCCAGCAGTGGATTGATAGGGGAGGATGAAAAACTGTTTTTT. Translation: CASSGLIGEDEKLFF.